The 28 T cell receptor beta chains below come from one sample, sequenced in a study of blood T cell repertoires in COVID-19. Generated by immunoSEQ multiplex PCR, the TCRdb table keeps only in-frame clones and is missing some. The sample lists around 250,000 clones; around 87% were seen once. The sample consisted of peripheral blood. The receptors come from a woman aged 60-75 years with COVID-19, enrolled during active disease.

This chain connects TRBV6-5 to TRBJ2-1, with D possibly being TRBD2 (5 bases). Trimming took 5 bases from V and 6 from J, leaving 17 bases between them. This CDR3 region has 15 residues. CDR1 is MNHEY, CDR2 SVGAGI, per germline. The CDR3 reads CASSLVPGGGNEQFF. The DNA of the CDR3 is TGTGCCAGCAGTCTCGTACCGGGTGGAGGCAATGAGCAGTTCTTC.

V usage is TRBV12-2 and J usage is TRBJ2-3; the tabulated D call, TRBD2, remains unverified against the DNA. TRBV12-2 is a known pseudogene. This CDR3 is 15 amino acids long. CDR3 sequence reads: CASRSGGGQSNTQYF. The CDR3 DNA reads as TGTGCAAGTCGCTCGGGAGGGGGGCAATCGAATACGCAGTATTTT.

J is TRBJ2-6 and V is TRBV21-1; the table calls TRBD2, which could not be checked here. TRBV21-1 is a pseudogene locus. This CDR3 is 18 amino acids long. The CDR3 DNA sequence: TGTGCCAGCAGCAAACTGCGGAGAACGAGCTCTGGGGCCAACGTCCTGACTTTC. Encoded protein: CASSKLRRTSSGANVLTF.

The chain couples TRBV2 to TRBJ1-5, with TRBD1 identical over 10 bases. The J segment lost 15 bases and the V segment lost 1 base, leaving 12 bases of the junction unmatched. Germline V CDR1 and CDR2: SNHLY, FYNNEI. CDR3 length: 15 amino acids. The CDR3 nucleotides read TGTGCCAGCAGTGAAGTCTTAATGACAGGGGGCTCCGTGCATTTT. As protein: CASSEVLMTGGSVHF.

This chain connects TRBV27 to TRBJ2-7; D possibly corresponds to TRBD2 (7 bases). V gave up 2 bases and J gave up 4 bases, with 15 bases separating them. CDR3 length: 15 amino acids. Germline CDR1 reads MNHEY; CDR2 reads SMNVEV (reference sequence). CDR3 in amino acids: CASSLRGAKKYEQYF. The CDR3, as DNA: TGTGCCAGCAGTTTACGGGGGGCGAAAAAGTACGAGCAGTACTTC.

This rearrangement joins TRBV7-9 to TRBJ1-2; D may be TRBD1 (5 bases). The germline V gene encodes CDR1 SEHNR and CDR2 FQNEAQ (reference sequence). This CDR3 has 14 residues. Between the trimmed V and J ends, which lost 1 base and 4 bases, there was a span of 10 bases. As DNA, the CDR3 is TGTGCCAGCAGCTTAGTCCAGGGCGGCTATGGCTACACCTTC. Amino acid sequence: CASSLVQGGYGYTF.

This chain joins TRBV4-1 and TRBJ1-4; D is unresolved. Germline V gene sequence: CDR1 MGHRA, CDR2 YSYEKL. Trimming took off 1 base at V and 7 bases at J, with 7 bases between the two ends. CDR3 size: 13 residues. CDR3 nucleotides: TGCGCCAGCAGCCAAGCAAGGAGTGAAAAACTGTTTTTT. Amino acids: CASSQARSEKLFF.

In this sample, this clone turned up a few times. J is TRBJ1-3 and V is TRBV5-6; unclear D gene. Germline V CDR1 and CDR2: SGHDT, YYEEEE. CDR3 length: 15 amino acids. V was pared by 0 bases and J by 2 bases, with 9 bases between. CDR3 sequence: CASSLAWEPGNTIYF. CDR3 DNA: TGTGCCAGCAGCTTGGCCTGGGAGCCTGGAAACACCATATATTTT.

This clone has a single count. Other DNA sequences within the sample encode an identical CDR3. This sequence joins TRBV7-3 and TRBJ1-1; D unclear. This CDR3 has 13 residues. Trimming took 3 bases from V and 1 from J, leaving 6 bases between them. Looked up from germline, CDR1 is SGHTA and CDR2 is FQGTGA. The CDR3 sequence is CASSFGGNTEAFF. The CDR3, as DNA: TGTGCCAGCAGCTTTGGAGGGAACACTGAAGCTTTCTTT.

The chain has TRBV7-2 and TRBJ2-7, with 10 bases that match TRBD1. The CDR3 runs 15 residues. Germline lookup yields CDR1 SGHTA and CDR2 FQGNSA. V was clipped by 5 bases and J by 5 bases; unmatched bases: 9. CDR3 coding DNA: TGTGCCAGCAGCCTTAGGGACAGGGGTTACGACGAGCAGTACTTC. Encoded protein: CASSLRDRGYDEQYF.

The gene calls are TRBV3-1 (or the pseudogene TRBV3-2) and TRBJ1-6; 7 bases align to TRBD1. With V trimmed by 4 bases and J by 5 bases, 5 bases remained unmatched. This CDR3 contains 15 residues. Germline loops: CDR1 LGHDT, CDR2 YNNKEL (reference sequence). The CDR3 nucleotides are TGTGCCAGCAGCCTAAGGGACAGAGATAATTCACCCCTCCACTTT. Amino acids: CASSLRDRDNSPLHF.

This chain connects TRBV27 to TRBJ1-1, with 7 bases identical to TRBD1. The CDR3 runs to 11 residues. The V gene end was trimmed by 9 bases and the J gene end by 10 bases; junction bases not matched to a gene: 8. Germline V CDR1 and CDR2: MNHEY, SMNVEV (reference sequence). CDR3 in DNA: TGTGCCAGTGTGACAGGGCGGTTAGCTTTCTTT. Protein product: CASVTGRLAFF.

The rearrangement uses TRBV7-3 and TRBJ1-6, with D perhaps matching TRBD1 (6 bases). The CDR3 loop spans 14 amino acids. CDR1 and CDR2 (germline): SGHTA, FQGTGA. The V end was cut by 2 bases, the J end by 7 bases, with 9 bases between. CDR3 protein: CASSLWTANSPLHF. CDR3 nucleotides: TGTGCCAGCAGCTTATGGACAGCAAATTCACCCCTCCACTTT.

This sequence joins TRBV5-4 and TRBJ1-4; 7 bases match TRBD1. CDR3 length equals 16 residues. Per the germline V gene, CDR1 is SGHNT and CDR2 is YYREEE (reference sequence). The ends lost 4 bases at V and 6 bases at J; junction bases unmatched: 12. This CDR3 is CASSPGTAARDEKLFF. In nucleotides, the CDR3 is TGTGCCAGCAGCCCTGGGACAGCCGCGAGGGATGAAAAACTGTTTTTT.

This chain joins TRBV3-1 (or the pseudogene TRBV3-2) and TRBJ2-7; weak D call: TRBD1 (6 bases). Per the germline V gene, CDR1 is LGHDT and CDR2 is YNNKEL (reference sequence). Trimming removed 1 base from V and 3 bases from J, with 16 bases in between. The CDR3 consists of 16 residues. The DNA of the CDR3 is TGTGCCAGCAGCCAAGCAGGGGCCGCAACCTACTACGAGCAGTACTTC. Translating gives CASSQAGAATYYEQYF.

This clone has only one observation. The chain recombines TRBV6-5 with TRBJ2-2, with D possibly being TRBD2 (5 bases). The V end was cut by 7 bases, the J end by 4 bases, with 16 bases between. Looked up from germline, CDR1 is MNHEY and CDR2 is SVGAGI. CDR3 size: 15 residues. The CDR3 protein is CASMWARGGTGELFF. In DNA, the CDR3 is TGTGCCAGCATGTGGGCCCGGGGTGGCACCGGGGAGCTGTTTTTT.

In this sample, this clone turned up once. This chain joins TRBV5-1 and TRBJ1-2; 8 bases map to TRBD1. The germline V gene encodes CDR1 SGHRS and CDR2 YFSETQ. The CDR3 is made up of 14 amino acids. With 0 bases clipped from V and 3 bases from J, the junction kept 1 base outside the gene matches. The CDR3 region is CASSLAGQDYGYTF. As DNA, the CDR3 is TGCGCCAGCAGCTTGGCGGGACAGGACTATGGCTACACCTTC.

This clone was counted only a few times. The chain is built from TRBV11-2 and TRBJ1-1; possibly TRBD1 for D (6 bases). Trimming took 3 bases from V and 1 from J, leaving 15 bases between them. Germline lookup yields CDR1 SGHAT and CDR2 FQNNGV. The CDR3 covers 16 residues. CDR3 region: CASSLRRTDPNTEAFF. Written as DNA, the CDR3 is TGTGCCAGCAGCTTGAGACGGACAGACCCGAACACTGAAGCTTTCTTT.

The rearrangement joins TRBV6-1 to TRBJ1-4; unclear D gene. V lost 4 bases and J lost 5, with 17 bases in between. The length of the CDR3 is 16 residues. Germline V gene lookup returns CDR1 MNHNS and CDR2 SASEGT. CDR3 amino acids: CASSGVRQGINEKLFF. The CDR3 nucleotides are TGTGCCAGCAGTGGAGTCCGACAAGGTATCAATGAAAAACTGTTTTTT.

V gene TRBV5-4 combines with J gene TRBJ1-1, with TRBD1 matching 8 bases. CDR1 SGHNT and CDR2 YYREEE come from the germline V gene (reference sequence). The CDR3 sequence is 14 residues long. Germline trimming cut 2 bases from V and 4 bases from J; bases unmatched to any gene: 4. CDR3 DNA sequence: TGTGCCAGCAGCTTCGACAGGGGCTCCACTGAAGCTTTCTTT. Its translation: CASSFDRGSTEAFF.

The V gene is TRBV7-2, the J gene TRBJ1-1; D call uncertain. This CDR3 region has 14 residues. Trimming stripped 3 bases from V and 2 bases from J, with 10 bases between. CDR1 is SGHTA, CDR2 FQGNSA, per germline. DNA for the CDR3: TGTGCCAGCAGCTTCGCAGACACCAACACTGAAGCTTTCTTT. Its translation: CASSFADTNTEAFF.

The CDR3 nucleotides are TGTGCCAGTAGTATAGGCGCCGACAGAGATACGCAGTATTTT. Its translation is CASSIGADRDTQYF. The V gene is TRBV19, the J gene TRBJ2-3, with D perhaps matching TRBD1 (5 bases). Per germline, CDR1 LNHDA and CDR2 SQIVND (reference sequence). The CDR3 has 14 amino acids. The germline V and J ends were trimmed by 1 base and 5 bases, with 10 bases remaining between them.

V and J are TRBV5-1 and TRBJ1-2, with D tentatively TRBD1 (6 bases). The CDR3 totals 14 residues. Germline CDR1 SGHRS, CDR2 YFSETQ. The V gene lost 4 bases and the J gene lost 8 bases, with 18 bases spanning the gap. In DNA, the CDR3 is TGCGCCAGCAGCCCGCAACCACAGGGTCAAGGCTACACCTTC. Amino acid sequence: CASSPQPQGQGYTF. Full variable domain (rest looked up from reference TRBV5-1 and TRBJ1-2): KAGVTQTPRYLIKTRGQQVTLSCSPISGHRSVSWYQQTPGQGLQFLFEYFSETQRNKGNFPGRFSGRQFSNSRSEMNVSTLELGDSALYLCASSPQPQGQGYTFGSGTRLTVV.

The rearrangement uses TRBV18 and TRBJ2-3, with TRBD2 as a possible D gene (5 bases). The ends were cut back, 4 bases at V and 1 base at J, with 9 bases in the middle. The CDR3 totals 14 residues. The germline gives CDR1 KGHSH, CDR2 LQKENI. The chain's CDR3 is CASSLERGTDTQYF. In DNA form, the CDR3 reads TGTGCCAGCTCACTAGAGAGGGGCACAGATACGCAGTATTTT.

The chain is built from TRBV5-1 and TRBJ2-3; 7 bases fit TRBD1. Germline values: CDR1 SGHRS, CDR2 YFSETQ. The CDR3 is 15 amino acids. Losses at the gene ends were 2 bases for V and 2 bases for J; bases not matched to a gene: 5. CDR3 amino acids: CASSFVGQDTDTQYF. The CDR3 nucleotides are TGCGCCAGCAGCTTCGTTGGACAGGACACAGATACGCAGTATTTT. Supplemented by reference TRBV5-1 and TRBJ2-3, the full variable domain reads KAGVTQTPRYLIKTRGQQVTLSCSPISGHRSVSWYQQTPGQGLQFLFEYFSETQRNKGNFPGRFSGRQFSNSRSEMNVSTLELGDSALYLCASSFVGQDTDTQYFGPGTRLTVL.

CDR3 sequence (DNA): TGTGCCAGCAGCTTAGGTACAGTTTCCTACAATGAGCAGTTCTTC. It encodes CASSLGTVSYNEQFF. The gene calls are TRBV7-2 and TRBJ2-1; no firm D call. The germline V gene has CDR1 SGHTA and CDR2 FQGNSA. The CDR3 has 15 residues. V gave up 1 base and J gave up 1 base, with 8 bases separating them. The full variable domain, with the rest looked up from reference TRBV7-2 and TRBJ2-1, is GAGVSQSPSNKVTEKGKDVELRCDPISGHTALYWYRQSLGQGLEFLIYFQGNSAPDKSGLPSDRFSAERTGGSVSTLTIQRTQQEDSAVYLCASSLGTVSYNEQFFGPGTRLTVL.

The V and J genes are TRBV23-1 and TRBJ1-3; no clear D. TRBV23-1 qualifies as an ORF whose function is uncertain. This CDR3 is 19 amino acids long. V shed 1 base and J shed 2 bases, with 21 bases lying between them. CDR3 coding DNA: TGCGCCAGCAGTCAATTGCGAGGCCGTCTCAGGACTGCTGGAAACACCATATATTTT. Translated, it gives CASSQLRGRLRTAGNTIYF.

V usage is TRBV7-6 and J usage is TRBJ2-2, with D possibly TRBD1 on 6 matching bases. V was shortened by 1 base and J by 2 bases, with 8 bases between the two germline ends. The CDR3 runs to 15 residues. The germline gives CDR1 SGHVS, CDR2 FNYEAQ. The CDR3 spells CASSLGGHNTGELFF. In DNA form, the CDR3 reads TGTGCCAGCAGCTTAGGGGGGCATAACACCGGGGAGCTGTTTTTT.